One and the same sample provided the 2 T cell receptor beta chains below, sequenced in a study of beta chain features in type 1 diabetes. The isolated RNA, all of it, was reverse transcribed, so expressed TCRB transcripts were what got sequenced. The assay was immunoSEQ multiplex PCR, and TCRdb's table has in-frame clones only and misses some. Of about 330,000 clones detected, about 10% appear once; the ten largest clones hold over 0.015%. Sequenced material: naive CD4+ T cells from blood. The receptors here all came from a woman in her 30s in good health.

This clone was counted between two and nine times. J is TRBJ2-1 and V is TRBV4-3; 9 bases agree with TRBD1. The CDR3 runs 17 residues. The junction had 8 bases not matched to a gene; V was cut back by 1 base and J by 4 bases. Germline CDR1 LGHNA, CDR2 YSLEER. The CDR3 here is CASSQAPPGQGYNEQFF. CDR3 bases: TGCGCCAGCAGCCAAGCCCCTCCGGGACAGGGTTACAATGAGCAGTTCTTC.

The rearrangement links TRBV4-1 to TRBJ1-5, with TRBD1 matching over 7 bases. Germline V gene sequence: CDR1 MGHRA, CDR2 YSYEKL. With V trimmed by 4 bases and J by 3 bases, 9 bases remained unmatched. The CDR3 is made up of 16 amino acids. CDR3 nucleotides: TGCGCCAGCAGCCGAACCGGGACAGAGATCAATCAGCCCCAGCATTTT. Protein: CASSRTGTEINQPQHF.